This entry lists 10 T cell receptor beta chains sequenced from one sample in a study of regulatory T cells in long-lasting Graves disease. Time point: newly diagnosed GD, antithyroid drugs for less than 3 months. The TCR library used RNA extracted from PBMCs. Relying on iRepertoire HTBI primers and Arm-PCR of CDR3 regions, the team built TCR beta libraries. From the multiplex PCR reads, TCRdb called clonotypes with MiXCR, one entry per CDR3 protein. The table has roughly 380,000 distinct CDR3 sequences, 15% to 20% seen once. The same sample was also studied in work on T cells in Graves' hyperthyroidism and ophthalmopathy.

Sequences were derived from peripheral blood mononuclear cells (PBMCs), sampled at new diagnosis, from a patient treated with antithyroid drugs. These receptors came from a man aged 40-55 years with Graves disease.

In regard to this clonotype: Just one base apart from a much larger clone, this may be a read error. The chain recombines TRBV6-2 or TRBV6-3 with TRBJ1-1, with 7 bases matching TRBD1. Germline loops: CDR1 MNHEY, CDR2 SVGEGT. The CDR3 is 14 amino acids. J gave up 1 base and V 5 bases, and 4 bases lay outside the gene matches. The CDR3, as DNA: TGTGCCAGCAGTACCGGGACAGAGAACACTGAAGCTTTCTTT. Protein product: CASSTGTENTEAFF.

This clonotype was seen only a few times. The rearrangement joins TRBV5-1 to TRBJ2-7, with 11 bases aligning to TRBD2. This CDR3 region has 14 residues. V dropped 2 bases and J dropped 7; count of bases not matched to a gene: 5. CDR1 SGHRS and CDR2 YFSETQ come from the germline V gene. Here the CDR3 DNA reads TGCGCCAGCAGCTTTAGCGGGGGGGTCAATGAGCAGTACTTC. It codes for CASSFSGGVNEQYF.

The V gene is TRBV18, the J gene TRBJ2-5; D remains unclear. From germline, CDR1 is KGHSH and CDR2 LQKENI. Trimming cost V 0 bases and J 3 bases, with 11 bases left between them. This CDR3 is built from 15 residues. As DNA, the CDR3 is TGTGCCAGCTCACCACCGGGCAGCCGTAAAGAGACCCAGTACTTC. Protein product: CASSPPGSRKETQYF.

This clonotype was counted at least ten times. This chain uses TRBV2 with TRBJ1-6; D gene unclear. Germline loops: CDR1 SNHLY, CDR2 FYNNEI. The V and J ends lost 6 bases and 6 bases respectively, with 9 bases between them. The CDR3 length is 13 residues. CDR3 region: CASRSYGNSPLHF. Written as DNA, the CDR3 is TGTGCCAGCAGATCGTACGGTAATTCACCCCTCCACTTT.

In its sample, this clonotype was seen a few times. The rearrangement joins TRBV30 to TRBJ1-4; a weak D match, TRBD1 (5 bases). Germline loops: CDR1 GTSNPN, CDR2 SVGIG (reference sequence). The CDR3 runs to 14 residues. V was cut by 3 bases and J by 7 bases, with 15 bases left in between. Here the CDR3 reads CAWRSKTVSEKLFF. The CDR3 region has the DNA TGTGCCTGGAGATCGAAGACAGTTAGTGAAAAACTGTTTTTT.

In this sample, this clonotype turned up many times. This chain connects TRBV28 to TRBJ2-1; D is perhaps TRBD1 (7 bases). This CDR3 has 13 amino acids. Trimming pared 5 bases from V and 9 bases from J, leaving 14 bases between. Looked up from germline, CDR1 is MDHEN and CDR2 is SYDVKM. DNA of the CDR3: TGTGCCAGCAGTGCGCCAGGGGGGATTGAGCAGTTCTTC. It codes for CASSAPGGIEQFF. Drawing the rest from reference TRBV28 and TRBJ2-1, the complete variable domain is DVKVTQSSRYLVKRTGEKVFLECVQDMDHENMFWYRQDPGLGLRLIYFSYDVKMKEKGDIPEGYSVSREKKERFSLILESASTNQTSMYLCASSAPGGIEQFFGPGTRLTVL.

The chain recombines TRBV6-1 with TRBJ1-1; D is unclear. Per germline, CDR1 MNHNS and CDR2 SASEGT. The CDR3 runs 17 residues. V was trimmed by 8 bases and J by 0 bases, leaving 22 bases between them. CDR3 protein: CASHGPGWTYMNTEAFF. The CDR3 nucleotides read TGTGCCAGCCACGGCCCAGGCTGGACTTACATGAACACTGAAGCTTTCTTT.

This clonotype occurred many times. A read error is likely here: a far larger clone is one base away. The rearrangement joins TRBV4-3 to TRBJ2-1; TRBD1 agrees at 7 bases. Per the germline V gene, CDR1 is LGHNA and CDR2 is YSLEER. The trim removed 2 bases at V and 10 bases at J, leaving 5 bases unmatched. This CDR3 spans 13 amino acids. The CDR3 DNA reads as TGCGCCAGCAGCCAATCCGACAGGGCCGAGCAGTTCTTC. Translated, it gives CASSQSDRAEQFF.

The J gene is TRBJ2-7, the V gene TRBV2; D perhaps matches TRBD2 (6 bases). The CDR3 is 11 amino acids. CDR1 is SNHLY, CDR2 FYNNEI, per germline. V dropped 6 bases and J dropped 8 bases, with 11 bases sitting between them. Here the CDR3 DNA reads TGTGCCAGCAGCCAACTAGCCAAGCAGTACTTC. Translating gives CASSQLAKQYF.

The table lists this clonotype with many counts. The V and J genes are TRBV6-1 and TRBJ2-1; D possibly uses TRBD1 or TRBD2 (5 bases each). The ends were cut back, 2 bases at V and 4 bases at J, with 15 bases in the middle. CDR1 is MNHNS, CDR2 SASEGT, per germline. This CDR3 is 16 amino acids long. CDR3 loop: CASSEWGPAQYNEQFF. The CDR3 bases are TGTGCCAGCAGTGAATGGGGACCTGCCCAGTACAATGAGCAGTTCTTC.